The TCR beta chain described here comes from a study of cytomegalovirus exposure and HLA in healthy donors. V lost 6 bases and J lost 0, with 14 bases in between. CDR1 MNHEY and CDR2 SVGAGI come from the germline V gene. The length of the CDR3 is 15 residues. PCR was performed using 60 Vbeta and 13 Jbeta primers. Per the original data handling: Later analysis identified around 85 million unique TCR beta chains, roughly 11 million shared. Sequencing was performed with immunoSEQ multiplex PCR; in TCRdb, only in-frame clones are kept and a portion is missing. V and J calls and clone size are as listed in that table; D and trimming were resolved from the DNA. The sample records 58,000 or so clones, about 75% being singletons.

Sequencing was carried out using PBMCs. The chain employs TRBV6-5 and TRBJ2-5; TRBD1 might be the D (6 bases). This TCR was sampled from a woman between 40 and 55 years old in good health and CMV-seropositive. CDR3 in amino acids: CASRTGPRYQETQYF. CDR3 DNA sequence: TGTGCCAGCAGAACAGGGCCTAGGTACCAAGAGACCCAGTACTTC.